These 13 T cell receptor beta chains came from one sample sequenced in a study of metastatic and nonmetastatic thyroid tumors. TCRdb re-called clones from the PCR reads using MiXCR. Of roughly 55,000 clones in the sample, about 17% are singletons; the top ten hold just under 9.5%. Each patient went into thyroid surgery without having received any treatment. The specimen sequenced was blood. The receptors derive from a male donor with papillary thyroid cancer or a benign thyroid nodule (not recorded which). Some clones in this sample may be carry-over from other donors' samples.

This clone was picked up many times. This sample includes further DNA sequences coding for the same CDR3. CDR3 region: CASSAGGETQYF. The CDR3 region has the DNA TGTGCCAGCAGCGCGGGGGGGGAGACCCAGTACTTC. The chain combines TRBV9 with TRBJ2-5; 8 nucleotides align to TRBD2. Trimming removed 3 bases from V and 5 bases from J; junction bases left unmatched: 0. CDR1 is SGDLS, CDR2 YYNGEE, per germline. The CDR3 extends over 12 amino acids.

This clone was seen repeatedly, ten times or more. The genes are TRBV5-6 and TRBJ2-7, with 11 bases that match TRBD2. Germline CDR1 is SGHDT and CDR2 is YYEEEE. This CDR3 contains 17 residues. V gave up 4 bases and J gave up 1 base; unmatched junction bases: 10. This CDR3 is CASSVTTSGSSSYEQYV. The CDR3 DNA follows: TGTGCCAGCAGCGTTACCACTAGCGGGAGTAGTTCCTACGAGCAGTACGTC.

The chain uses TRBV28 and TRBJ1-5; weak D call: TRBD1 (6 bases). This CDR3 spans 12 amino acids. From germline, CDR1 is MDHEN and CDR2 SYDVKM. Between the trimmed V and J ends, which lost 5 bases and 16 bases, there was a span of 18 bases. CDR3 sequence reads: CASSLYGQPPHF. The DNA for the CDR3 is TGTGCCAGCAGTCTCTACGGACAGCCCCCCCATTTT.

The chain recombines TRBV19 with TRBJ2-5; the D is unclear. The CDR3 contains 15 residues. Germline-derived CDR1 and CDR2 are LNHDA and SQIVND (reference sequence). V lost 5 bases and J lost 5, with 18 bases in between. In DNA form, the CDR3 reads TGTGCCAGTAGTTTATGCCGAAAGGGCCGCGAGACCCAGTACTTC. Amino acid sequence: CASSLCRKGRETQYF.

This clone was found many times. The gene calls are TRBV29-1 and TRBJ2-2; perhaps TRBD1 as D (7 bases). Trimming took off 1 base at V and 5 bases at J, with 17 bases between the two ends. The CDR3 has 16 amino acids. The germline CDR1 and CDR2 sequences are SQVTM and ANQGSEA. The CDR3 spells CSVEGGETGTTGELFF. The CDR3 region has the DNA TGCAGCGTTGAAGGAGGTGAGACAGGGACTACCGGGGAGCTGTTTTTT.

The table lists this clone with many counts. The DNA of the CDR3 is TGCGCCAGCAGCCAAGAATCACCCTCCCGGGACGGATACTACGAGCAGTACTTC. It codes for CASSQESPSRDGYYEQYF. This chain links TRBV4-1 with TRBJ2-7; the D call may be TRBD1 or TRBD2 (5 bases each). CDR1 is MGHRA and CDR2 is YSYEKL in the germline V gene. The CDR3 length is 18 residues. Trimming took 0 bases from V and 3 from J, leaving 21 bases between them.

This clone turned up a few times. Possible read error: a much larger clone is one base away. The chain links TRBV14 to TRBJ2-7; no reliable D call. The CDR3 contains 13 residues. The V end was cut by 0 bases, the J end by 5 bases, with 8 bases between. Per germline, CDR1 SGHDN and CDR2 FVKESK. The CDR3 is CASSQEELHEQYF. CDR3 bases: TGTGCCAGCAGCCAAGAAGAGCTCCACGAGCAGTACTTC. Variable domain in full (rest from reference TRBV14 and TRBJ2-7): EAGVTQFPSHSVIEKGQTVTLRCDPISGHDNLYWYRRVMGKEIKFLLHFVKESKQDESGMPNNRFLAERTGGTYSTLKVQPAELEDSGVYFCASSQEELHEQYFGPGTRLTVT.

This clone was observed many times. The V and J genes are TRBV12-3 or TRBV12-4 and TRBJ1-1, with TRBD1 matching 10 bases. Unmatched junction bases numbered 4, after V lost 4 bases and J lost 8 bases. The CDR3 runs to 13 residues. The CDR3 sequence: CASSSRTGGEAFF. The DNA of the CDR3 is TGTGCCAGCAGTTCCCGGACAGGGGGAGAAGCTTTCTTT.

This clone was seen at least ten times. Other nucleotide sequences from this sample produce the same CDR3. CDR3 loop: CASRRTGDSNQPQHF. CDR3 nucleotides: TGTGCCAGCAGGAGGACAGGGGATAGCAATCAGCCCCAGCATTTT. This chain joins TRBV6-1 and TRBJ1-5, with 9 bases fitting TRBD1. From germline, CDR1 is MNHNS and CDR2 SASEGT. The V segment lost 6 bases and the J segment 0 bases; nucleotides outside the gene matches: 3. This CDR3 has 15 residues.

There are many counts of this clone. The rearrangement uses TRBV5-6 and TRBJ2-7; 7 positions agree with TRBD2. The CDR3 has 14 amino acids. CDR1 and CDR2 (germline): SGHDT, YYEEEE. J lost 0 bases, V lost 2 bases, and 2 bases had no gene match. CDR3 bases: TGTGCCAGCAGCTTAGCGGGGAGCTCCTACGAGCAGTACTTC. Translation: CASSLAGSSYEQYF. The full variable domain, rest sourced from reference TRBV5-6 and TRBJ2-7, is DAGVTQSPTHLIKTRGQQVTLRCSPKSGHDTVSWYQQALGQGPQFIFQYYEEEERQRGNFPDRFSGHQFPNYSSELNVNALLLGDSALYLCASSLAGSSYEQYFGPGTRLTVT.

The V call is TRBV20-1, the J call TRBJ2-3; no reliable D call. The CDR3 extends over 11 amino acids. CDR1 is DFQATT, CDR2 SNEGSKA, per germline (reference sequence). V shed 5 bases and J shed 12 bases, with 15 bases lying between them. In DNA, the CDR3 is TGCAGTGCTCAAGACTTGGCGGTTCAGTATTTT. Translation gives CSAQDLAVQYF.

Concerning this clone: Being one base from a much bigger clone, this may be a read error. The genes are TRBV7-8 and TRBJ2-3, with 9 bases that match TRBD2. Germline V gene lookup returns CDR1 SGHVS and CDR2 FQNEAQ. The CDR3 length is 17 residues. CDR3 nucleotide sequence: TGTGCCAGCAGCTGGACTAGCGTGAGGGATTTCACAGATACGCGGTATTTT. It encodes CASSWTSVRDFTDTRYF.

The chain carries TRBV19 and TRBJ2-5, with 7 bases aligning to TRBD1. Germline V gene data show CDR1 as LNHDA and CDR2 as SQIVND (reference sequence). This CDR3 region has 13 residues. V gave up 5 bases and J gave up 3 bases; unmatched junction bases: 3. The DNA of the CDR3 is TGTGCCAGTAGTGATCAGGGGGAAGAGACCCAGTACTTC. It specifies CASSDQGEETQYF.